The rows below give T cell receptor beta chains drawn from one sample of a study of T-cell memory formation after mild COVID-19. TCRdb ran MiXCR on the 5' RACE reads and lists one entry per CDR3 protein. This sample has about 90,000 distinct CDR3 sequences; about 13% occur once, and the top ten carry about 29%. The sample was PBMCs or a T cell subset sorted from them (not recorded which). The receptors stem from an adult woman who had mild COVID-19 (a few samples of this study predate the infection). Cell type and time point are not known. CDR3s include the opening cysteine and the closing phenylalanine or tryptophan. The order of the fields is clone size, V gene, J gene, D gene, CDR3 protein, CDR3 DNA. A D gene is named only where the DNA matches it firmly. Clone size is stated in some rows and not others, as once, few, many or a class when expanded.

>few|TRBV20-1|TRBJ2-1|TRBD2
CSARKRGYNEQFF
TGCAGTGCTAGAAAGCGGGGTTACAATGAGCAGTTCTTC
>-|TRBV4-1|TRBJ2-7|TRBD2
CASSQRLAGVYEQYF
TGCGCCAGCAGCCAACGACTAGCGGGGGTCTACGAGCAGTACTTC
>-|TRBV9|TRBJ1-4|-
CASSANEKLFF
TGTGCCAGCAGCGCTAATGAAAAACTGTTTTTT
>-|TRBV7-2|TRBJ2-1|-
CASSELGGTKQFF
TGTGCCAGCAGCGAATTAGGCGGGACAAAGCAGTTCTTC
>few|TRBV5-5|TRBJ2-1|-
CASSLDRPAPNEQFF
TGTGCCAGCAGCCTCGACAGGCCGGCCCCCAATGAGCAGTTCTTC
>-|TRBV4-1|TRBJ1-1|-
CASSQVINTEAFF
TGCGCCAGCAGCCAAGTTATAAACACTGAAGCTTTCTTT
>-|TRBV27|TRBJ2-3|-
CASSPGGGITDTQYF
TGTGCCAGCAGCCCTGGTGGGGGGATCACAGATACGCAGTATTTT
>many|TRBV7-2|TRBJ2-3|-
CASSLVDRDRQYF
TGTGCCAGCAGCTTAGTGGACCGCGACAGGCAGTATTTT
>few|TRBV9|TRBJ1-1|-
CASSDLTGNPLTEAFF
TGTGCCAGCAGCGACCTGACAGGCAATCCGCTGACTGAAGCTTTCTTT
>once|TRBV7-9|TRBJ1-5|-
CASSLRDNQPQHF
TGTGCCAGCAGCTTAAGGGACAATCAGCCCCAGCATTTT
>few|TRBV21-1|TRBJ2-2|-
CASSRRASHAGELFF
TGTGCCAGCAGCCGGCGGGCTTCCCATGCCGGGGAGCTGTTTTTT
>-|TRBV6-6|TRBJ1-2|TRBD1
CASKQGDGYTF
TGTGCCAGCAAACAGGGGGACGGCTACACCTTC
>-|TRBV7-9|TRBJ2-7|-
CASSPDRTDAPTYEQYF
TGTGCCAGCAGCCCCGACCGGACAGACGCCCCTACCTACGAGCAGTACTTC
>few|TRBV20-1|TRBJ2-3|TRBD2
CSARDGTSGEADTQYF
TGCAGTGCTAGAGATGGGACTAGCGGGGAGGCAGATACGCAGTATTTT
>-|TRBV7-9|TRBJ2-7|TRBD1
CASSFAGQGGHEQYF
TGTGCCAGCAGCTTCGCGGGACAGGGGGGCCACGAGCAGTACTTC
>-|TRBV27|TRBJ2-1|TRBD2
CASSPAGTSGTISSYNEQFF
TGTGCCAGCAGTCCCGCCGGGACTAGCGGGACCATAAGCTCCTACAATGAGCAGTTCTTC
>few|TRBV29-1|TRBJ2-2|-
CSVDTGSNTGELFF
TGCAGCGTTGACACCGGATCGAACACCGGGGAGCTGTTTTTT
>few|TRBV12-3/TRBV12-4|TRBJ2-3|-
CAISLRGGTDTQYF
TGTGCCATCTCACTTAGGGGGGGCACAGATACGCAGTATTTT
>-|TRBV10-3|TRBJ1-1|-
CAIRVGTEAFF
TGTGCCATCAGGGTAGGGACTGAAGCTTTCTTT
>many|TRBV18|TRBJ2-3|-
CASSLDTDTQYF
TGTGCCAGCTCACTGGATACAGATACGCAGTATTTT
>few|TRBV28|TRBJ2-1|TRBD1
CASTWDRGLVVAYEQFF
TGTGCCAGCACCTGGGACAGGGGGCTAGTAGTGGCATATGAGCAGTTCTTC
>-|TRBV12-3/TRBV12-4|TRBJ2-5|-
CASSLATGRETQYF
TGTGCCAGCAGTTTAGCGACAGGGAGGGAGACCCAGTACTTC
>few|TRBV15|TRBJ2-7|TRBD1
CATSRDRDSSYEQYF
TGTGCCACCAGCAGAGATAGGGACAGCTCCTACGAGCAGTACTTC
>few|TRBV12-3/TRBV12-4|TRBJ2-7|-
CASSSGGGWGEQYF
TGTGCCAGCAGTTCCGGGGGAGGTTGGGGCGAGCAGTACTTC
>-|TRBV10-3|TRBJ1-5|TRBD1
CAISEGQGKVQPQHF
TGTGCCATCAGTGAGGGACAGGGGAAGGTACAGCCCCAGCATTTT
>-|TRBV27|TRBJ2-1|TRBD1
CASSFGQGYNEQFF
TGTGCCAGCAGTTTTGGACAGGGCTACAATGAGCAGTTCTTC
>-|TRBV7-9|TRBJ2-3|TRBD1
CASSGPDRVGTDTQYF
TGTGCCAGCAGCGGCCCAGACAGGGTGGGCACAGATACGCAGTATTTT
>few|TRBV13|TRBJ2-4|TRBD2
CASSSGGSGKNIQYF
TGTGCCAGCAGCTCCGGGGGGTCGGGCAAAAACATTCAGTACTTC
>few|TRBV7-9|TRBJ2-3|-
CASSPVVGITDTQYF
TGTGCCAGCAGCCCAGTGGTGGGGATCACAGATACGCAGTATTTT
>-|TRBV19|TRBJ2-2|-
CASSIIGAAGELFF
TGTGCCAGTAGTATCATTGGGGCTGCCGGGGAGCTGTTTTTT
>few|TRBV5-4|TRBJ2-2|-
CASSRNGGELFF
TGTGCCAGCAGCCGTAATGGCGGGGAGCTGTTTTTT
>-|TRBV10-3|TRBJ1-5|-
CAISESAGRGNQPQHF
TGTGCCATCAGTGAGTCTGCAGGGCGAGGCAATCAGCCCCAGCATTTT
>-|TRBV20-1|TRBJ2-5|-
CSARAETPGYQETQYF
TGCAGTGCTAGAGCGGAGACTCCGGGGTACCAAGAGACCCAGTACTTC
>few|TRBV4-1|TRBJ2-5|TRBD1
CASSHGQGRGIKTQYF
TGCGCCAGCAGCCACGGACAGGGAAGGGGTATTAAGACCCAGTACTTC
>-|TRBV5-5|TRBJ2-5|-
CASSLVWEETQYF
TGTGCCAGCAGCTTGGTTTGGGAAGAGACCCAGTACTTC
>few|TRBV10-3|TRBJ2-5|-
CAISERQQETQYF
TGTGCCATCAGTGAAAGGCAGCAAGAGACCCAGTACTTC
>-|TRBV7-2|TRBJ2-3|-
CASSLVAADTQYF
TGTGCCAGCAGCTTAGTTGCGGCAGATACGCAGTATTTT
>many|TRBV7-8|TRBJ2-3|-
CASSLLTDTQYF
TGTGCCAGCAGCTTATTGACAGATACGCAGTATTTT
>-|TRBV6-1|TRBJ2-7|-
CASSLGTFYEQYF
TGTGCCAGCAGTCTTGGGACATTTTACGAGCAGTACTTC
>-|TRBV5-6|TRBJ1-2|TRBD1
CASSSGTGSLYGYTF
TGTGCCAGCAGCTCCGGGACAGGGTCCCTCTATGGCTACACCTTC
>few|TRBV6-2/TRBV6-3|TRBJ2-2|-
CASSGLSVEFANTGELFF
TGTGCCAGCAGTGGTCTTAGTGTTGAATTCGCGAACACCGGGGAGCTGTTTTTT
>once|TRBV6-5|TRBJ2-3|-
CASRSSGSTDTQYF
TGTGCCAGCAGATCGAGCGGATCCACAGATACGCAGTATTTT
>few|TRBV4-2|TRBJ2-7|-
CASSQDWGRAYEQYF
TGTGCCAGCAGCCAAGATTGGGGGAGAGCCTACGAGCAGTACTTC
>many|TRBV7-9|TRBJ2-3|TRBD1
CASSVGTGGADTQYF
TGTGCCAGCAGCGTCGGGACAGGGGGCGCGGATACGCAGTATTTT
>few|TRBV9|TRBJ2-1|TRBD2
CASSPRERGVYEQFF
TGTGCCAGCAGCCCCCGGGAGCGGGGGGTCTATGAGCAGTTCTTC
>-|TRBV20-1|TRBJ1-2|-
CSASPRTDYGYTF
TGCAGTGCTAGCCCCCGGACGGACTATGGCTACACCTTC
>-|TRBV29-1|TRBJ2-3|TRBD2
CSADTSGTTDTQYF
TGCAGCGCCGACACTAGCGGAACCACAGATACGCAGTATTTT
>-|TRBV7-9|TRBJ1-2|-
CASSLGDRWTDNYGYTF
TGTGCCAGCAGCTTAGGCGACAGGTGGACGGATAACTATGGCTACACCTTC
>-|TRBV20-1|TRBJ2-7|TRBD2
CSASGTSSYEQYF
TGCAGTGCTAGCGGGACTAGTTCCTACGAGCAGTACTTC
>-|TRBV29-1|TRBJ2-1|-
CREYGEQFF
TGCAGAGAGTACGGTGAGCAGTTCTTC
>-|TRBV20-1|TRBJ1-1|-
CSASSGSPTEAFF
TGCAGTGCTAGCTCGGGTTCCCCCACTGAAGCTTTCTTT
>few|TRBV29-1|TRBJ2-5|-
CSVESGFETQYF
TGCAGCGTTGAGTCAGGGTTTGAGACCCAGTACTTC
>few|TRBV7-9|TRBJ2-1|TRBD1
CASSSDRVTLRNEQFF
TGTGCCAGCAGCTCCGACAGGGTAACCCTCAGGAATGAGCAGTTCTTC
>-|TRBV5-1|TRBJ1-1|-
CASSLAGRTATEAFF
TGCGCCAGCAGCTTGGCCGGAAGGACGGCCACTGAAGCTTTCTTT
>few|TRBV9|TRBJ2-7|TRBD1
CASSLGTGLGEQYF
TGTGCCAGCAGCTTGGGGACAGGCCTCGGCGAGCAGTACTTC
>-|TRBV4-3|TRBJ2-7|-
CASSRTSGTETYEQYF
TGCGCCAGCAGCCGAACCTCCGGGACGGAGACCTACGAGCAGTACTTC
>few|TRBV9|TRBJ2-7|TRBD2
CASSVGGGGDFYEQYF
TGTGCCAGCAGCGTAGGAGGCGGGGGAGACTTCTACGAGCAGTACTTC